The rows below give T cell receptor beta chains drawn from one sample of a study of CD8+CD57+ T cells in acquired aplastic anemia. From the reads, TCRdb called clonotypes with MiXCR, one entry per CDR3 protein. Of roughly 170,000 distinct CDR3 sequences listed, nearly 50% are singletons. Specimen: sorted CD4+, CD8+, or CD8+CD57+ T cells (not recorded which) from PBMCs. Source of these receptors: a human donor with aplastic anemia. The CDR3 runs from the conserved cysteine through the conserved F or W. D genes are given only for firm matches. Clone sizes are given selectively: once, few, many, or a class where the clone is expanded.

many,TRBJ2-2,TRBV19,.,TGTGCCAGTAAGGTCGGGGGCCGGAGCACCGGGGAGCTGTTTTTT,CASKVGGRSTGELFF
once,TRBJ2-2,TRBV2,TRBD2,TGTGCCAGCTCCAGTGAGTCTAGCGGGGGGGCCGGCGGGGAGCTGTTTTTT,CASSSESSGGAGGELFF
.,TRBJ2-5,TRBV25-1,.,TGTGCCAGCAGTGGCCCCTTCACAGGACAAGAGACCCAGTACTTC,CASSGPFTGQETQYF
many,TRBJ2-7,TRBV7-2,.,TGTGCCAGCAGCCTAGGCGCTCGAGGGGGCTACGAGCAGTACTTC,CASSLGARGGYEQYF
many,TRBJ2-7,TRBV5-6,TRBD1,TGTGCCAGCAGCGAGACAGGGGAAGACTACGAGCAGTACTTC,CASSETGEDYEQYF
once,TRBJ2-5,TRBV29-1,TRBD1,TGCAGCGTCGACCCGGGACAGGGGGCGGCCTCGACCCAGTACTTC,CSVDPGQGAASTQYF
.,TRBJ2-1,TRBV19,.,TGTGCCAGTAGTACGTCCGGGACCAGATATAAGCAGTTCTTC,CASSTSGTRYKQFF
many,TRBJ2-2,TRBV24-1,.,TGTGCCACCAGTGATTGGAACACCGGGGAGCTGTTTTTT,CATSDWNTGELFF
.,TRBJ2-7,TRBV7-6,.,TGTGCCAGCAGCTTATTTACATCGGATGACGAGCAGTACTTC,CASSLFTSDDEQYF
many,TRBJ2-7,TRBV9,.,TGTGCCAGCAGCGGAGGTCCCGACGGCGAGCAGTACTTC,CASSGGPDGEQYF
.,TRBJ2-2,TRBV25-1,.,TGTGCCAGCAGTGACCGGAGTGATCCGAACACCGGGGAGCTGTTTTTT,CASSDRSDPNTGELFF
.,TRBJ2-7,TRBV2,.,TGTGCCACCCAGGACCGCTCCTACGAGCAGTACTTC,CATQDRSYEQYF
once,TRBJ2-2,TRBV11-2,TRBD2,TGTGCCAGCAGCTTACGGGCCCCGGGGGGGCTTCGGGGGGAGCTGTTTTTT,CASSLRAPGGLRGELFF
few,TRBJ2-7,TRBV5-6,TRBD2,TGTGCCAGCAGCTGGGGACAAAGCGGGGGTCCCTACGAGCAGTACTTC,CASSWGQSGGPYEQYF
many,TRBJ2-6,TRBV3-1,.,TGTGCCAGCAGTCGATATACTTCTGGGGCCAACGTCCTGACTTTC,CASSRYTSGANVLTF
.,TRBJ2-3,TRBV10-2,TRBD1,TGCGCCAGCAGTGAGTCTTTGGGACAGGGGGGCACAGATACGCAGTATTTT,CASSESLGQGGTDTQYF
few,TRBJ2-2,TRBV20-1,TRBD2,TGCAGTGCTAGAGAGACCAGCGGGGGAGACACCGGGGAGCTGTTTTTT,CSARETSGGDTGELFF
.,TRBJ2-7,TRBV20-1,TRBD1,TGCAGTGCTAGACCGACAGGGGACCGAGCCGAGCAGTACTTC,CSARPTGDRAEQYF
few,TRBJ1-6,TRBV2,.,TGTGCCAGCAGTGCCAACGTTTCACCCCTCCACTTT,CASSANVSPLHF
many,TRBJ2-6,TRBV20-1,.,TGCAGTGCTAGAGATCAGGCCGGTCGGGCCAACGTCCTGACTTTC,CSARDQAGRANVLTF
many,TRBJ2-3,TRBV5-6,.,TGTGCCAGCAGCTTGGCGGGGGCCCTAACAGATACGCAGTATTTT,CASSLAGALTDTQYF
.,TRBJ1-1,TRBV3-1,.,TGTGCCAGCAGCCAAGATCAGGCCACTAACACTGAAGCTTTCTTT,CASSQDQATNTEAFF
.,TRBJ2-7,TRBV7-9,.,TGTGCCAGCAGCTTAGGATCAGGGCGGTACGAGCAGTACTTC,CASSLGSGRYEQYF
.,TRBJ2-7,TRBV29-1,.,TGCAGCTCAAAAAAGGGACGGAACGGCGAGCAGTACTTC,CSSKKGRNGEQYF
many,TRBJ2-7,TRBV12-3/TRBV12-4,.,TGTGCCAGCAGCCCCAGCCTGTCCGGGCAGTACTTC,CASSPSLSGQYF
few,TRBJ2-2,TRBV5-1,TRBD1,TGCGCCAGCAGCCCCCGACAGGGTAGGGACACCGGGGAGCTGTTTTTT,CASSPRQGRDTGELFF
.,TRBJ2-7,TRBV10-3,.,TGTGCCATCAGCTTACAGGGTTCCCACGAGCAGTACTTC,CAISLQGSHEQYF
.,TRBJ1-2,TRBV10-3,TRBD1,TGTGCCAGCAGTGAAAGGTCACAGGGGGATGGCTACACCTTC,CASSERSQGDGYTF
.,TRBJ1-1,TRBV19,.,TGTGCCAGTAGTAACCGCGGATTCACTGAAGCTTTCTTT,CASSNRGFTEAFF
.,TRBJ2-5,TRBV7-9,.,TGTGCCAGCAGCTTCGTCGAGACCCAGTACTTC,CASSFVETQYF
.,TRBJ2-3,TRBV11-2,TRBD2,TGTGCCAGCAGCATAGGACTAGCGGGAACAGATACGCAGTATTTT,CASSIGLAGTDTQYF
.,TRBJ1-6,TRBV19,.,TGTGCCAGTAAAAGGGACACCGATTCACCCCTCCACTTT,CASKRDTDSPLHF
.,TRBJ1-2,TRBV5-1,.,TGCGCCAGCAGCTTGAATTCGGAAGGCTACACCTTC,CASSLNSEGYTF
few,TRBJ1-3,TRBV10-3,TRBD1,TGTGCCATCAGCGCCTTACAGGGGGCTGTGAACACCATATATTTT,CAISALQGAVNTIYF
few,TRBJ2-5,TRBV10-1,TRBD2,TGCGCCATCCCTCTTAGGTTAGCGGGGTCACAAGAGACCCAGTACTTC,CAIPLRLAGSQETQYF
.,TRBJ2-7,TRBV15,.,TGTGCCACCAGCAACCTACGAGGACCCGTCTACGAGCAGTACTTC,CATSNLRGPVYEQYF
.,TRBJ1-2,TRBV6-4,TRBD1,TGTGCCAGCAGTCCCTCGATGGGACAGGACTATGGCTACACCTTC,CASSPSMGQDYGYTF
few,TRBJ2-1,TRBV24-1,.,TGTGCCACCAGTGGGCAGGGAGACGCCTACAATGAGCAGTTCTTC,CATSGQGDAYNEQFF
many,TRBJ1-2,TRBV19,.,TGTGCCACTCACAACAGGGTTGATGGCTACACCTTC,CATHNRVDGYTF